This TCR beta chain was identified during a study of cytomegalovirus exposure and HLA in healthy donors. The table lists this clone with a count of one. The CDR3 has 17 residues. The trim removed 1 base at V and 6 bases at J, leaving 10 bases unmatched. The V gene's germline CDR1 is LGHNA and CDR2 YNFKEQ. Primers: 60 Vbeta forward and 13 Jbeta reverse. TCRdb's copy holds only in-frame clones and misses some; the assay was immunoSEQ multiplex PCR. The sample consists of 200,000 or so clones, about 83% of them appearing once. Sequenced input: PBMCs. The chain joins TRBV4-2 to TRBJ2-2; 8 bases agree with TRBD2. The TCR sequence derives from a girl aged 10 to 17 in good health and CMV-seronegative. Here the CDR3 reads CASSQARASGYPGELFF. CDR3 coding DNA: TGTGCCAGCAGCCAAGCGAGGGCTAGCGGGTACCCCGGGGAGCTGTTTTTT.